This T cell receptor (beta chain) was captured by sequencing in a study of blood T cell repertoires in COVID-19 (TCRdb year 2020). Study-wide context: Samples covering the acute and convalescent phases of COVID-19 were provided by collaborators in the United States, Italy and Spain. The prospective study material was composed of cDNA or gDNA derived from T cells, B-cell-depleted T cells, or PBMCs. The dataset comprised deeply sampled blood TCRbeta repertoires from subjects exposed to, actively infected with, or recovered from COVID-19. The repertoires were released in a freely available public database intended as a resource for research on the immune response to SARS-CoV-2. The samples were drawn from the first 160 participants of the ongoing ImmuneRACE study and from roughly 1,300 subjects provided by 6 global collaborators. Sample metadata almost always included a de-identified subject ID, COVID-19 status, age in years and sex. Where HLA class I and class II types were available, the types were taken from metadata supplied by the sample provider, not from assay-based typing.

This clone was picked up one time. Its antigen remains unidentified. No per-base quality is available; no much larger clone lies one base away. Another Seattle source contributed samples from volunteer blood donors who had recovered from COVID-19. Collaborating institutions collected whole blood in K2EDTA tubes following their own protocols. For TCRbeta analysis, collaborators shipped samples as frozen whole blood, isolated PBMCs, or DNA extracted from either of those sample types. Beyond this particular receptor, the publication reports: The quantity of clinical and demographic metadata differed by source and by participant and was supplied without curation.

From the cysteine through the phenylalanine, the CDR3 covers 15 amino acids. The sequence is cut down to CDR3 DNA, 45 bases in frame from base 1. The CDR1 and CDR2 encoded by the germline V gene are SGHTS and YDEGEE. V and J are truncated by 2 bases and 0 bases respectively, leaving an intervening sequence of 11 bases. The immunoSEQ Assay, a bias-controlled multiplex PCR, was used to amplify TCRbeta CDR3 regions from genomic DNA. In the source study's methods: Within the assay, amplification of reference gene primers was used to estimate how many nucleated cells each sample contained. Sequence reads were collapsed and filtered to measure the absolute abundance of every unique TCRbeta CDR3 rearrangement. For each sample, productive Simpson clonality was calculated as the square root of Simpson's diversity index over productive rearrangements. TCRdb took over this immuneACCESS table, retaining in-frame rearrangements with V and J assigned. Such tables are incomplete; in checked studies, under half of the missing clones stem from an unresolved V gene, and the remainder is unexplained. The DNA gave D and trimming, while V, J and clone size come from that table. The table for this sample lists roughly 130,000 clones; around 82% of them were counted only once. The leading ten clones occupy under 15% of the sample.

The sample comprised peripheral blood. The receptor's source is a woman in her 30s who had recovered from COVID-19. The chain joins TRBV5-8 to TRBJ1-1; no D gene is confidently identified. The CDR3 reads as follows: CASSLEEMMNTEAFF. The DNA sequence is TGTGCCAGCAGCTTAGAGGAGATGATGAACACTGAAGCTTTCTTT.